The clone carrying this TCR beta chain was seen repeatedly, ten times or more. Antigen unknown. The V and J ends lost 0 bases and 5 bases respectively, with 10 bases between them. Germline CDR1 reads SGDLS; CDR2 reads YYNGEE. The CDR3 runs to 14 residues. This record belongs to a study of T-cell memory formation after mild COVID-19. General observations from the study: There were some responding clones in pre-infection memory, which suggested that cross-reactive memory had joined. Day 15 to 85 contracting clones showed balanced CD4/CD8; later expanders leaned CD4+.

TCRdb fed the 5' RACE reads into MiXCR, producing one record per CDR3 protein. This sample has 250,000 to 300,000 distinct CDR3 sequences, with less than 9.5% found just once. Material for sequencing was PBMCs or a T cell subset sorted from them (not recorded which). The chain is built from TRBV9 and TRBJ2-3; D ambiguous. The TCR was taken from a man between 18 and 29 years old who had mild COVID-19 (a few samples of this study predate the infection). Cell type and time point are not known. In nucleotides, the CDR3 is TGTGCCAGCAGCGTAGCGGCGTCTGTAGATACGCAGTATTTT. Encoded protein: CASSVAASVDTQYF.